The TCR beta chain described here comes from a study of monozygotic twins with cystic fibrosis. General study results and limits: Monozygotic CF twins shared more identical nucleotide clonotypes than unrelated patients. Median Simpson clonality of approximately 0.009 suggested naive T cells predominated. Co-twins had the most similar V usage for 13 of 16 pairs, J for 8. In this small cohort, shared CDR3 numbers showed no association with age, concordance or disease severity.

Trimming removed 5 bases from V and 2 bases from J, with 12 bases in between. Germline V gene sequence: CDR1 LNHDA, CDR2 SQIVND (reference sequence). This CDR3 is 14 amino acids long. For this clone: As yet, its antigen is unknown.

Profiling relied on immunoSEQ multiplex PCR, and the TCRdb table lists in-frame clones only, not all of them. The sample includes about 14,000 clones, roughly 98% of them seen just once. The rearrangement uses TRBV19 and TRBJ1-1, with D maybe TRBD1 (6 bases). The receptor was isolated from a girl aged 2 to 9 with cystic fibrosis. The source material was blood. This CDR3 is CASSLHRENTEAFF. DNA for the CDR3: TGTGCCAGTAGTCTGCACAGGGAAAACACTGAAGCTTTCTTT. Using reference TRBV19 and TRBJ1-1 for the parts outside the CDR3, the full variable domain is DGGITQSPKYLFRKEGQNVTLSCEQNLNHDAMYWYRQDPGQGLRLIYYSQIVNDFQKGDIAEGYSVSREKKESFPLTVTSAQKNPTAFYLCASSLHRENTEAFFGQGTRLTVV.